This T cell receptor (beta chain) was recorded in a study of CD8 T cells in Susac syndrome. Random hexamers were used to reverse transcribe an amount of about 0.5 to 1 ug RNA. An immunoSEQ multiplex PCR amplified TCR beta CDR3 over 54 Vbeta and 13 Jbeta. TCRdb processed the immunoSEQ multiplex PCR reads anew with MiXCR; each CDR3 protein has one entry. The sample carries about 300,000 distinct CDR3 sequences, 75% to 90% recorded once. Sequencing of TCR beta was performed on blood CD8+ and CD4+ T cells. Those who served as multiple sclerosis controls were treatment-naive patients with stable or active relapsing-remitting disease. Concerning this clonotype itself: Its antigen is not known.

Study-level points and caveats: The TCR sequencing and HLA analysis in the study involved a relatively small number of individuals, as the study acknowledged.

The germline gives CDR1 SGDLS, CDR2 YYNGEE. The CDR3 consists of 14 residues. The V and J ends lost 5 bases and 1 base respectively, with 12 bases between them. Source material: CD8+ T cells from PBMCs. The TCR was taken from a human donor with multiple sclerosis. The chain has TRBV9 and TRBJ1-1; perhaps TRBD1 as D (6 bases). Here the CDR3 reads CASSLQGTNTEAFF. In nucleotides, the CDR3 is TGTGCCAGCAGTTTACAGGGTACGAACACTGAAGCTTTCTTT.